Listed here is a single T cell receptor (beta chain). Its cognate antigen is unknown. The table came from immunoSEQ multiplex PCR; TCRdb's copy has only in-frame clones and leaves some out. The table has fewer than 75,000 clones, more than 70% seen once; the top ten hold roughly 5%. These data originate in a study of PD-1 blockade in classical Hodgkin lymphoma. Study observations and caveats: Complete responders matched newly diagnosed patients in baseline diversity.

All patients experienced relapse after autologous stem cell transplantation, and brentuximab vedotin exposure was variable. Reported best responses ranged across complete response, partial response or progressive disease. V lost 5 bases and J 1 base, leaving 16 bases between the germline ends. Looked up from germline, CDR1 is SGHNT and CDR2 is YENEEA. There are 16 residues in the CDR3. V usage is TRBV11-3 and J usage is TRBJ2-3, with D maybe TRBD2 (7 bases). This TCR was recovered from a human donor with classical Hodgkin lymphoma. Sequencing was performed on peripheral blood mononuclear cells (PBMCs), taken before the second cycle of nivolumab. The CDR3 DNA reads TGTGCCAGCAGCCCCGCGGGGGCGGTTGGCACAGATACGCAGTATTTT. Protein: CASSPAGAVGTDTQYF.